This record looks at one T cell receptor (beta chain) sequence and its context. The sample belongs to a study of shared clonotypes between healthy human individuals. Sequencing of unsorted PBMC DNA was carried out using ten immunoSEQ deep assay plates. Measured with immunoSEQ multiplex PCR; TCRdb has only the in-frame clones, and not every one. This table holds hundreds of thousands of clones, roughly 83% found once. Donation came from healthy HIV-negative adults that had no recent acute infections or vaccinations. All participating donors were Caucasian adults from Nashville, Tennessee. V gave up 5 bases and J gave up 6 bases; unmatched junction bases: 6. The CDR3 totals 14 residues. The germline V gene has CDR1 MDHEN and CDR2 SYDVKM.

This TCR was recovered from a woman in her thirties or forties in good health. Some clones in this sample may be carry-over from other donors' samples. The V gene is TRBV28, the J gene TRBJ2-2; TRBD2 matches 7 bases. Specimen: PBMCs. The CDR3 loop reads CASSPPRGAGELFF. DNA of the CDR3: TGTGCCAGCAGTCCCCCCCGGGGGGCCGGGGAGCTGTTTTTT.